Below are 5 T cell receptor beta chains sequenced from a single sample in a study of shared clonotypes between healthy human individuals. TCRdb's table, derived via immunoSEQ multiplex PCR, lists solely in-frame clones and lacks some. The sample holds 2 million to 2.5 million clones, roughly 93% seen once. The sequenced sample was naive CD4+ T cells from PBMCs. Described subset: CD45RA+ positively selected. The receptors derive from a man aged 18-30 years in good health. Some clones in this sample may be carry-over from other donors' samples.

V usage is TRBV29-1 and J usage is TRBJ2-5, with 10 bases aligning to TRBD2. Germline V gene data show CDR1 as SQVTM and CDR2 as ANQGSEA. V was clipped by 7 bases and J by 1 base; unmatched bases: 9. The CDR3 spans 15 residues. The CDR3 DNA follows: TGCAGCGCAAGACGGACTAGCGGATCCCAAGAGACCCAGTACTTC. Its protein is CSARRTSGSQETQYF. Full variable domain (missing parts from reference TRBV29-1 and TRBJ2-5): SAVISQKPSRDICQRGTSLTIQCQVDSQVTMMFWYRQQPGQSLTLIATANQGSEATYESGFVIDKFPISRPNLTFSTLTVSNMSPEDSSIYLCSARRTSGSQETQYFGPGTRLLVL.

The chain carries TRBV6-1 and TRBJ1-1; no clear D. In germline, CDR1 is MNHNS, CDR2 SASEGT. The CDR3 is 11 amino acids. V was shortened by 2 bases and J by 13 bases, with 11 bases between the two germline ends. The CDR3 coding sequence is TGTGCCAGCAGTGAAAGGTTCGGCGTTTTCTTT. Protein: CASSERFGVFF.

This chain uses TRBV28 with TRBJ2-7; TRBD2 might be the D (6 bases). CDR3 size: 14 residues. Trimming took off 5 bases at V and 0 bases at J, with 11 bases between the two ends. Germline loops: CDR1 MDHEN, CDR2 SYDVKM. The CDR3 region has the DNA TGTGCCAGCAGTGGGAGCGGGTTCTCCTACGAGCAGTACTTC. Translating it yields CASSGSGFSYEQYF. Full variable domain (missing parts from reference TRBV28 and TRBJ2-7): DVKVTQSSRYLVKRTGEKVFLECVQDMDHENMFWYRQDPGLGLRLIYFSYDVKMKEKGDIPEGYSVSREKKERFSLILESASTNQTSMYLCASSGSGFSYEQYFGPGTRLTVT.

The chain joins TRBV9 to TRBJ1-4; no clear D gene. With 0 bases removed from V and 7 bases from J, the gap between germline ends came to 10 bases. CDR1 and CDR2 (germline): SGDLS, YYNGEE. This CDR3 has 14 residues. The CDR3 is CASSVDLLAEKLFF. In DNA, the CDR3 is TGTGCCAGCAGCGTAGACCTTTTGGCTGAAAAACTGTTTTTT. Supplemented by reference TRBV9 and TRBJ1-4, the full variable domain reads DSGVTQTPKHLITATGQRVTLRCSPRSGDLSVYWYQQSLDQGLQFLIQYYNGEERAKGNILERFSAQQFPDLHSELNLSSLELGDSALYFCASSVDLLAEKLFFGSGTQLSVL.

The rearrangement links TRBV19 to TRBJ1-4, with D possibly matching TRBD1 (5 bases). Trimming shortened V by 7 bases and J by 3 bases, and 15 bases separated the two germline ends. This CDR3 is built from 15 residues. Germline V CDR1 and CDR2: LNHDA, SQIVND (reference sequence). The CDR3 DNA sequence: TGTGCCAGTAACCCCCCAGGGAGACCTAATGAAAAACTGTTTTTT. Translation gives CASNPPGRPNEKLFF.